This T cell receptor beta chain was profiled in a study of blood T cell repertoires in COVID-19. Across the study: PBMCs, B-cell-depleted T cells, or T cells were the source of the cDNA or gDNA that made up the material.

TCRdb keeps only in-frame clones here, not all; method: immunoSEQ multiplex PCR. The sample consists of around 200,000 clones, about 84% of them appearing once. CDR3 length equals 12 residues. V dropped 4 bases and J dropped 8 bases, with 6 bases sitting between them. Germline-derived CDR1 and CDR2 are MDHEN and SYDVKM. This clone showed up just a few times. The sequenced material came from PBMCs or T cells enriched from blood (not recorded which). This receptor was identified in a woman aged 40 to 49 with acute COVID-19. The chain joins TRBV28 to TRBJ1-6, with D perhaps TRBD1 (5 bases). The CDR3 region is CASSSGYSPLHF. The DNA for the CDR3 is TGTGCCAGCAGTTCAGGGTATTCACCCCTCCACTTT.